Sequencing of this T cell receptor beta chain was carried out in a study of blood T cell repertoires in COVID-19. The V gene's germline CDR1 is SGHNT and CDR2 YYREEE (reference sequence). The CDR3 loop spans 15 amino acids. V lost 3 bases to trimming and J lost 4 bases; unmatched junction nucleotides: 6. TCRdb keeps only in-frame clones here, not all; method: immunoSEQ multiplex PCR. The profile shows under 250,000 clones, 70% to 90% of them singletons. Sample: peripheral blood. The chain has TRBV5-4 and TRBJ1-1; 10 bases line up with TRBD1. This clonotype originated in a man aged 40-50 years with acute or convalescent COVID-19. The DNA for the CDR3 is TGTGCCAGCAGCTGGGGGACAGGGGTCGCCACTGAAGCTTTCTTT. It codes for CASSWGTGVATEAFF.